The 3 T cell receptor beta chains listed next were all sequenced from one sample in a study of tumor-infiltrating lymphocytes in primary liver carcinoma. Researchers generated TCR beta cDNA from approximately 0.55 ug of total RNA, relying on a constant-region primer. Three-round nested multiplex PCR performed with slightly modified ARM-PCR produced the TCR beta libraries. Amplification in the first two PCR rounds was performed using TRBV1-TRBV30 forward primers and a C-beta reverse primer for roughly 10 cycles each. Via MiXCR, TCRdb re-called the multiplex PCR reads, giving one row per CDR3 protein. The sample holds 75,000 to 80,000 distinct CDR3 sequences; 65% to 75% are singletons and the top ten take less than 30%. Extraction of RNA together with DNA used 20-30 mg of unsorted bulk tissue. The source material was tumor-adjacent normal liver tissue. Receptors originate from a man in his forties with primary liver carcinoma and hepatitis B virus infection.

Comment on this clonotype: Its ends do not fully match the called genes, so a read error is possible. This sequence joins TRBV7-9 and TRBJ1-5; tentatively, D is TRBD1 (6 bases). Germline V CDR1 and CDR2: SEHNR, FQNEAQ (reference sequence). The CDR3 sequence is 17 residues long. Here the CDR3 DNA reads TGTGTCAGCAGCCTGTCGGCGGGGACAAGGGGTAATCAGCCCCAGCATTTT. Protein: CVSSLSAGTRGNQPQHF.

About this clonotype itself: The junction departs from the called germline gene at one end, perhaps through a read error. The chain has TRBV6-5 and TRBJ2-5; D tentatively fits TRBD1 or TRBD2 (6 bases each). CDR1 MNHEY and CDR2 SVGAGI come from the germline V gene. This CDR3 is built from 13 residues. CDR3 sequence reads: CASSYPGAEIQCF. The CDR3, as DNA: TGTGCCAGCAGTTACCCGGGGGCGGAGATCCAGTGCTTC.

A remark on this clonotype: One end of the junction does not line up with germline, which may come from a read error. The chain combines TRBV4-3 with TRBJ2-7, with D perhaps being TRBD1 or TRBD2 (6 bases each). CDR1 and CDR2 from the germline V gene are LGHNA and YSLEER. The CDR3 extends over 15 amino acids. CDR3 nucleotides: TGCGCCAGCAGCCAAGATAGGGGGGCGGGACACGAGCAGTATTTC. This codes for CASSQDRGAGHEQYF.